These 26 T cell receptor beta chains originate from one sample sequenced in a study of beta chain features in type 1 diabetes. Sequenced material consisted of expressed TCRB transcripts (all of the isolated RNA was reverse transcribed). TCRdb's table, derived via immunoSEQ multiplex PCR, lists solely in-frame clones and lacks some. The sample records 450,000 or so clones, about 10% being singletons. Input material: naive CD4+ T cells from blood. Source of these receptors: a woman between 18 and 30 years old in good health.

V gene TRBV7-6 combines with J gene TRBJ2-2; no reliable D call. V dropped 3 bases and J dropped 4 bases, with 3 bases sitting between them. The germline gives CDR1 SGHVS, CDR2 FNYEAQ. This CDR3 has 12 amino acids. The CDR3 is CASSFGTGELFF. The CDR3 DNA sequence: TGTGCCAGCAGCTTCGGCACCGGGGAGCTGTTTTTT.

In this sample, this clone turned up a few times. V usage is TRBV29-1 and J usage is TRBJ1-1; the D is unclear. V shed 7 bases and J shed 0 bases, with 15 bases lying between them. The germline V gene has CDR1 SQVTM and CDR2 ANQGSEA. This CDR3 region has 14 residues. CDR3 in DNA: TGCAGCGCCAGAACGACGGTTATGAACACTGAAGCTTTCTTT. Amino acid sequence: CSARTTVMNTEAFF.

The V call is TRBV27, the J call TRBJ1-2; TRBD1 aligns across 9 bases. V was pared by 5 bases and J by 7 bases, with 5 bases of the junction left unmatched. Germline values: CDR1 MNHEY, CDR2 SMNVEV (reference sequence). This CDR3 is 13 amino acids long. As DNA, the CDR3 is TGTGCCAGCAGTCCATGGACAGGGGCTGGCTACACCTTC. Translating gives CASSPWTGAGYTF.

The chain couples TRBV7-8 to TRBJ2-3; 10 bases fit TRBD2. V trimming: 5 bases; J trimming: 3 bases; junction bases outside the gene matches: 8. Germline lookup yields CDR1 SGHVS and CDR2 FQNEAQ. This CDR3 comprises 16 residues. CDR3 bases: TGTGCCAGCAGCACCCGACTAGCGGGTAGGACAGATACGCAGTATTTT. Its protein is CASSTRLAGRTDTQYF.

A note on this clone: At one boundary the junction diverges from the germline segment, which might be a read error. The chain couples TRBV7-7 to TRBJ2-5, with 8 bases lining up with TRBD2. Germline V gene data show CDR1 as SSHAT and CDR2 as FNYEAQ (reference sequence). This CDR3 is 16 amino acids long. The CDR3 here is CASSPTGRGGQETQYF. Here the CDR3 DNA reads TGTGCTAGCAGCCCAACCGGGAGGGGTGGGCAAGAGACCCAGTACTTC.

This clone has just a few counts. This chain joins TRBV15 and TRBJ2-7; possibly TRBD1 for D (6 bases). From germline, CDR1 is LNHNV and CDR2 YYDKDF (reference sequence). The V gene lost 4 bases and the J gene lost 0 bases, with 10 bases spanning the gap. This CDR3 spans 14 amino acids. The DNA of the CDR3 is TGTGCCACCAGCAAAAGGACAGACTCCTACGAGCAGTACTTC. Its protein is CATSKRTDSYEQYF.

This clone was found a few times. V is TRBV14 and J is TRBJ2-1; D remains ambiguous. V lost 0 bases to trimming and J lost 5 bases, with 11 bases between them. Germline CDR1 reads SGHDN; CDR2 reads FVKESK. This CDR3 is 15 amino acids long. CDR3 coding DNA: TGTGCCAGCAGCCAAGACAGGAGTTGGCACAATGAGCAGTTCTTC. Amino acid sequence: CASSQDRSWHNEQFF.

V gene TRBV9 combines with J gene TRBJ2-2, with TRBD1 identical over 8 bases. CDR1 is SGDLS, CDR2 YYNGEE, per germline. CDR3 length equals 16 residues. The J segment lost 4 bases and the V segment lost 5 bases, leaving 10 bases of the junction unmatched. The DNA of the CDR3 is TGTGCCAGCAGTGCCTTGGGACAGGCCCTCACCGGGGAGCTGTTTTTT. This translates into CASSALGQALTGELFF.

The chain couples TRBV11-3 to TRBJ2-1; tentatively, D is TRBD1 (6 bases). V was trimmed by 10 bases and J by 2 bases, leaving 18 bases between them. Per germline, CDR1 SGHNT and CDR2 YENEEA. The CDR3 totals 15 residues. CDR3 loop: CAIGPTTGAYNEQFF. In nucleotides, the CDR3 is TGTGCCATAGGCCCGACGACAGGTGCCTACAATGAGCAGTTCTTC.

This clone has just a few counts. This chain links TRBV7-9 with TRBJ1-1; 8 bases are shared with TRBD1. V trimming: 4 bases; J trimming: 5 bases; junction bases outside the gene matches: 6. CDR1 and CDR2 from the germline V gene are SEHNR and FQNEAQ (reference sequence). The CDR3 consists of 14 residues. This CDR3 reads CASSSTGGKTEAFF. CDR3 bases: TGTGCCAGCAGCTCCACAGGGGGTAAGACTGAAGCTTTCTTT.

This clone was detected only a few times. CDR3 nucleotides: TGTGCCAGCAGTTCCGGGACAGGGGTTCAGCCCCAGCATTTT. This encodes CASSSGTGVQPQHF. The chain recombines TRBV7-9 with TRBJ1-5; TRBD1 aligns across 10 bases. CDR3 size: 14 residues. Trimming at V came to 6 bases and at J to 6 bases, leaving 5 bases not matched to a gene. The germline CDR1 and CDR2 sequences are SEHNR and FQNEAQ (reference sequence).

Turning to this clone: The sample carries other DNA sequences with the same CDR3. V usage is TRBV5-4 and J usage is TRBJ2-5; D uncertain. The CDR3 spans 11 residues. CDR1 SGHNT and CDR2 YYREEE come from the germline V gene (reference sequence). The V and J ends lost 2 bases and 4 bases respectively, with 3 bases between them. The DNA of the CDR3 is TGTGCCAGCAGCTTTAGAGAGACCCAGTACTTC. It translates to CASSFRETQYF.

The chain combines TRBV7-9 with TRBJ2-4; unclear D gene. Germline CDR1 reads SEHNR; CDR2 reads FQNEAQ (reference sequence). The CDR3 totals 15 residues. V lost 0 bases and J lost 0, with 6 bases in between. The CDR3 here is CASSLAGLAKNIQYF. The CDR3 bases are TGTGCCAGCAGCTTAGCTGGGCTAGCCAAAAACATTCAGTACTTC. The variable domain in full, with the rest retrieved from reference TRBV7-9 and TRBJ2-4, is DTGVSQNPRHKITKRGQNVTFRCDPISEHNRLYWYRQTLGQGPEFLTYFQNEAQLEKSRLLSDRFSAERPKGSFSTLEIQRTEQGDSAMYLCASSLAGLAKNIQYFGAGTRLSVL.

This clone was detected only a few times. Other DNA sequences in this specimen translate into the identical CDR3. The chain is built from TRBV7-6 and TRBJ2-5, with D hard to call. V was clipped by 1 base and J by 5 bases, with 5 bases between them. The CDR3 length is 12 residues. Germline CDR1 is SGHVS and CDR2 is FNYEAQ. The CDR3 here is CASSLVRETQYF. Here the CDR3 DNA reads TGTGCCAGCAGCTTAGTGAGGGAGACCCAGTACTTC.

J is TRBJ2-7 and V is TRBV28; D remains unclear. The germline V gene encodes CDR1 MDHEN and CDR2 SYDVKM. This CDR3 comprises 12 residues. Between the trimmed V and J ends, which lost 7 bases and 3 bases, there was a span of 10 bases. The DNA for the CDR3 is TGTGCCAGCAAGGAGTCCAACTACGAGCAGTACTTC. This encodes CASKESNYEQYF.

This clone was observed a single time. The rearrangement links TRBV5-4 to TRBJ2-5; 8 nucleotides agree with TRBD2. Germline V gene sequence: CDR1 SGHNT, CDR2 YYREEE (reference sequence). The CDR3 totals 14 residues. V was pared by 4 bases and J by 5 bases, with 7 bases of the junction left unmatched. The CDR3 DNA reads as TGTGCCAGCAGCCCAACTAGCGGCCCGGAGACCCAGTACTTC. Translated, it gives CASSPTSGPETQYF. The variable domain in full, with the rest retrieved from reference TRBV5-4 and TRBJ2-5, is ETGVTQSPTHLIKTRGQQVTLRCSSQSGHNTVSWYQQALGQGPQFIFQYYREEENGRGNFPPRFSGLQFPNYSSELNVNALELDDSALYLCASSPTSGPETQYFGPGTRLLVL.

This clone was counted only a few times. The V call is TRBV9, the J call TRBJ2-1; 10 bases line up with TRBD2. This CDR3 is built from 16 residues. Germline loops: CDR1 SGDLS, CDR2 YYNGEE. Trimming took 0 bases from V and 8 from J; bases not matched to a gene: 8. The CDR3 DNA follows: TGTGCCAGCAGCGTAGGAGGTACTAGCGGGAACTATGAGCAGTTCTTC. Translating gives CASSVGGTSGNYEQFF.

This clone was observed a single time. The chain is built from TRBV25-1 and TRBJ2-7; 8 nucleotides agree with TRBD1. Germline loops: CDR1 MGHDK, CDR2 SYGVNS. The CDR3 extends over 15 amino acids. The ends lost 6 bases at V and 2 bases at J; junction bases unmatched: 9. Here the CDR3 reads CASRNRDRPPYEQYF. CDR3 bases: TGTGCCAGCAGGAACCGGGACAGGCCTCCCTACGAGCAGTACTTC.

This clone was counted only a few times. The rearrangement uses TRBV5-1 and TRBJ1-2; D not certain. Looked up from germline, CDR1 is SGHRS and CDR2 is YFSETQ. Between the trimmed V and J ends, which lost 4 bases and 4 bases, there was a span of 17 bases. The CDR3 has 15 residues. The CDR3 DNA is TGCGCCAGCAGCCCTGACACCGTCCTTTCCTATGGCTACACCTTC. It encodes CASSPDTVLSYGYTF.

The chain has TRBV5-6 and TRBJ1-2; no clear D. CDR1 and CDR2 from the germline V gene are SGHDT and YYEEEE. V lost 0 bases and J lost 2, with 2 bases in between. The CDR3 contains 12 residues. This chain's CDR3 is CASSLGNYGYTF. The CDR3 DNA reads as TGTGCCAGCAGCTTGGGGAACTATGGCTACACCTTC.

V is TRBV9 and J is TRBJ2-1; D may be TRBD1 (5 bases). The CDR3 totals 15 residues. V was shortened by 4 bases and J by 3 bases, with 14 bases between the two germline ends. CDR1 SGDLS and CDR2 YYNGEE come from the germline V gene. CDR3: CASSSRVLGYNEQFF. CDR3 DNA sequence: TGTGCCAGCAGCTCCAGGGTTCTCGGCTACAATGAGCAGTTCTTC.

In this sample, this clone turned up a few times. This chain connects TRBV11-3 to TRBJ2-5; D unclear. V was cut by 1 base and J by 4 bases, with 7 bases left in between. Germline V CDR1 and CDR2: SGHNT, YENEEA. The CDR3 runs 13 residues. CDR3 amino acids: CASSLGHTETQYF. The CDR3 bases are TGTGCCAGCAGCTTAGGTCACACAGAGACCCAGTACTTC.

V gene TRBV7-2 combines with J gene TRBJ2-1; D is undetermined. There are 14 residues in the CDR3. The germline gives CDR1 SGHTA, CDR2 FQGNSA. Deletions cut 2 bases from V and 3 bases from J, with 8 bases between. The CDR3 protein is CASSLRAGYNEQFF. For the CDR3, the DNA is TGTGCCAGCAGCTTACGGGCAGGCTACAATGAGCAGTTCTTC. The whole variable domain, filled in from reference TRBV7-2 and TRBJ2-1, reads GAGVSQSPSNKVTEKGKDVELRCDPISGHTALYWYRQSLGQGLEFLIYFQGNSAPDKSGLPSDRFSAERTGGSVSTLTIQRTQQEDSAVYLCASSLRAGYNEQFFGPGTRLTVL.

This chain joins TRBV6-1 and TRBJ1-4, with 8 nucleotides matching TRBD1. Germline V gives CDR1 MNHNS, CDR2 SASEGT. The CDR3 consists of 14 residues. Trimming cost V 8 bases and J 8 bases; bases outside gene matches: 10. CDR3 sequence reads: CASLRTGRYEKLFF. CDR3 nucleotides: TGTGCCAGCCTGAGGACAGGGCGTTACGAAAAACTGTTTTTT.

This clone appeared a few times. V gene TRBV2 combines with J gene TRBJ1-5; D not resolved. Trimming removed 2 bases at V and 6 bases at J, with 11 bases between. Germline V gene sequence: CDR1 SNHLY, CDR2 FYNNEI. The CDR3 sequence is 14 residues long. Here the CDR3 reads CASSELGRSQPQHF. The CDR3 region has the DNA TGTGCCAGCAGTGAATTGGGAAGGAGTCAGCCCCAGCATTTT.

This clone was seen a handful of times. This chain uses TRBV9 with TRBJ1-1; TRBD1 is a possible D gene (5 bases). This CDR3 is 13 amino acids long. V was trimmed by 3 bases and J by 3 bases, leaving 9 bases between them. CDR1 and CDR2 from the germline V gene are SGDLS and YYNGEE. The CDR3 here is CASSGRQYTEAFF. The CDR3 bases are TGTGCCAGCAGCGGCCGACAGTACACTGAAGCTTTCTTT.